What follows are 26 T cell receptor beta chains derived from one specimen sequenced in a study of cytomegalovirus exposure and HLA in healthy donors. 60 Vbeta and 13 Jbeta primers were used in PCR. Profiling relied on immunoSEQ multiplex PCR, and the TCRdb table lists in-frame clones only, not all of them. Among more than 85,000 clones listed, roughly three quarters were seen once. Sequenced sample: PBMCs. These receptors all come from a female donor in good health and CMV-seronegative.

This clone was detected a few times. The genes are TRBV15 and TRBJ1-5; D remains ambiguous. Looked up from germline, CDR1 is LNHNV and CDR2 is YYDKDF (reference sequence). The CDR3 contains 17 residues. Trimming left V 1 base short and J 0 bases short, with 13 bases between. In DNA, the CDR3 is TGTGCCACCAGCAGAGGGGCCAGCCCCTATAGCAATCAGCCCCAGCATTTT. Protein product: CATSRGASPYSNQPQHF.

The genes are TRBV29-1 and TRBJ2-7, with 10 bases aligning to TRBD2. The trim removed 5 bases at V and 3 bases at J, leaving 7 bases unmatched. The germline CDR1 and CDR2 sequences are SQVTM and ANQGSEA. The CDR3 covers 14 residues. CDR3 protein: CSVTGTSVFYEQYF. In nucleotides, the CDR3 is TGCAGCGTTACTGGGACTAGCGTGTTCTACGAGCAGTACTTC.

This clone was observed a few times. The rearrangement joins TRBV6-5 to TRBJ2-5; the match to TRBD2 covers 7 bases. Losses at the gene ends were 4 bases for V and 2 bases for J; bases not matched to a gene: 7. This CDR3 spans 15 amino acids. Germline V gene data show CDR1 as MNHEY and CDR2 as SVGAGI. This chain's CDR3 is CASSSPRDYQETQYF. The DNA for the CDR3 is TGTGCCAGCAGTTCTCCCAGGGACTATCAAGAGACCCAGTACTTC.

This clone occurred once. The CDR3 reads CAISALLNTGELFF. CDR3 nucleotide sequence: TGTGCCATCAGTGCCCTCTTGAACACCGGGGAGCTGTTTTTT. The J gene is TRBJ2-2, the V gene TRBV10-3; D not resolved. V was shortened by 4 bases and J by 1 base, with 7 bases between the two germline ends. CDR1 is ENHRY, CDR2 SYGVKD, per germline. CDR3 size: 14 residues.

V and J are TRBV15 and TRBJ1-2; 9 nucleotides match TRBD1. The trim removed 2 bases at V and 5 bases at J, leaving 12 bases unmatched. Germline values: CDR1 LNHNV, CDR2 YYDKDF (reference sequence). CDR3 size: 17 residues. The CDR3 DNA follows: TGTGCCACCAGCAGATCGGGCCTAGACAGGGGGGTTTATGGCTACACCTTC. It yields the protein CATSRSGLDRGVYGYTF.

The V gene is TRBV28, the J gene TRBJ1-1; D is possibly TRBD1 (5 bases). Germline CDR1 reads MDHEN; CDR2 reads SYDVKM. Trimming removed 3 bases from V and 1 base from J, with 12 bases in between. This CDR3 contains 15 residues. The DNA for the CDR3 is TGTGCCAGCAGTTTCGCAGGGTTTGGGAACACTGAAGCTTTCTTT. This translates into CASSFAGFGNTEAFF.

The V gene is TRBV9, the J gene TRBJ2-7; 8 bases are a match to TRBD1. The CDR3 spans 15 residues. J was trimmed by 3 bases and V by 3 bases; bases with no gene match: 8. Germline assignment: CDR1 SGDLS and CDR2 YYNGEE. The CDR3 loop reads CASSETIGTGYEQYF. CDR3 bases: TGTGCCAGCAGCGAGACTATAGGGACAGGCTACGAGCAGTACTTC. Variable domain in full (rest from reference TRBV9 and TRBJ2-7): DSGVTQTPKHLITATGQRVTLRCSPRSGDLSVYWYQQSLDQGLQFLIQYYNGEERAKGNILERFSAQQFPDLHSELNLSSLELGDSALYFCASSETIGTGYEQYFGPGTRLTVT.

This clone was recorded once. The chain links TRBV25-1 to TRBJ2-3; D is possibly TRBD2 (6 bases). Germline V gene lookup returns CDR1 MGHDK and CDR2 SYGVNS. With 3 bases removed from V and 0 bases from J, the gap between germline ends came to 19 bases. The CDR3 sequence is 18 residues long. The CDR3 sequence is CASSELPGERDSTDTQYF. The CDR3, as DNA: TGTGCCAGCAGTGAGTTACCGGGGGAGAGGGATAGCACAGATACGCAGTATTTT. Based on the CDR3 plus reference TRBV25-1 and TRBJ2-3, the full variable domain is EADIYQTPRYLVIGTGKKITLECSQTMGHDKMYWYQQDPGMELHLIHYSYGVNSTEKGDLSSESTVSRIRTEHFPLTLESARPSHTSQYLCASSELPGERDSTDTQYFGPGTRLTVL.

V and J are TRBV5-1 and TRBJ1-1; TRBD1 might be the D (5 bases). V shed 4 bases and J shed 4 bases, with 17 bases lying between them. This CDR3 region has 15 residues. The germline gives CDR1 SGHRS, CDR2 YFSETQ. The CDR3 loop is CASSQEFQGGTEAFF. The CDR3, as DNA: TGCGCCAGCAGCCAAGAATTTCAGGGAGGCACTGAAGCTTTCTTT.

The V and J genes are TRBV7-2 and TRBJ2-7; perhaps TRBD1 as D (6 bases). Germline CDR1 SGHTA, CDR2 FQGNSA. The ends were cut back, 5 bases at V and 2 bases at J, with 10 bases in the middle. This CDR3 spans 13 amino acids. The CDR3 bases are TGTGCCAGCAGCCCGGACAGAACCTACGAGCAGTACTTC. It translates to CASSPDRTYEQYF.

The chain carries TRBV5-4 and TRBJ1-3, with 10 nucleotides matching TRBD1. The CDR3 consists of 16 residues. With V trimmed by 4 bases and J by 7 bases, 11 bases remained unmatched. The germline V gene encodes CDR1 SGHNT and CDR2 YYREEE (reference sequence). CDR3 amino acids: CASSQSLPDRGNTIYF. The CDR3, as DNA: TGTGCCAGCAGCCAATCCCTCCCGGACAGGGGGAACACCATATATTTT.

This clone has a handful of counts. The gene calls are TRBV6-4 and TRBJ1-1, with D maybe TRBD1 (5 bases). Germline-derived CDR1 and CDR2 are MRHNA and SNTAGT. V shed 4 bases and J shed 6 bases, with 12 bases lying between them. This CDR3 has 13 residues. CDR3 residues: CASSGDSTAEAFF. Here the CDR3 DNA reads TGTGCCAGCAGTGGGGACTCCACCGCTGAAGCTTTCTTT.

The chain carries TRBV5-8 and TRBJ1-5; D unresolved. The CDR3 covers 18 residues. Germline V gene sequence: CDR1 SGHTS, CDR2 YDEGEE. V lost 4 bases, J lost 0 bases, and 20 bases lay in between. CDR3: CASSLTPGFSPSNQPQHF. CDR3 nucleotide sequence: TGTGCCAGCAGCCTCACCCCCGGGTTCTCCCCTAGCAATCAGCCCCAGCATTTT.

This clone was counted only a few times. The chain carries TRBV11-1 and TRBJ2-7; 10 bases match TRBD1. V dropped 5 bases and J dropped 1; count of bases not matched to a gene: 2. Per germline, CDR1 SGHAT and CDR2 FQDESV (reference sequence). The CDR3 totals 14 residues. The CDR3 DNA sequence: TGTGCCAGCAGCCGGGACAGGGGATCCTACGAGCAGTACTTC. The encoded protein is CASSRDRGSYEQYF.

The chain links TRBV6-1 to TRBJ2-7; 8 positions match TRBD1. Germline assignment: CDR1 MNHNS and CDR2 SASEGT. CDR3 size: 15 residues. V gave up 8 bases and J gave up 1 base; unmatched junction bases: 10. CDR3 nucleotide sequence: TGTGCCAGCCGCCGCGCCACAGGGGGATCCTACGAGCAGTACTTC. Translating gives CASRRATGGSYEQYF.

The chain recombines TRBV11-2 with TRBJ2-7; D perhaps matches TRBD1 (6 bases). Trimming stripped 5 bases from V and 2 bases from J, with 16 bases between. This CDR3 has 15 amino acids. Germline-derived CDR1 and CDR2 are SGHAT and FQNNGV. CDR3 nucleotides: TGTGCCAGCAGCCTTCTACAGGGCCCCCCCTACGAGCAGTACTTC. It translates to CASSLLQGPPYEQYF.

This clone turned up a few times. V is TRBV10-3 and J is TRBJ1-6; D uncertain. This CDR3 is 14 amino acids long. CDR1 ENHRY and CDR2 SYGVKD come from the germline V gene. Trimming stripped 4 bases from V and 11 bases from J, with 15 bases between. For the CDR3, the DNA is TGTGCCATCAGTGGTGAGGGAGTCCTACCACCCCTCCACTTT. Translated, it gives CAISGEGVLPPLHF.

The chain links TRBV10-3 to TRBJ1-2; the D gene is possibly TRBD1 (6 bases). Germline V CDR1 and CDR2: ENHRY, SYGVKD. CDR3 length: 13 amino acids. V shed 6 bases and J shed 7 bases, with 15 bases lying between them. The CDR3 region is CAIRAGDDVGYTF. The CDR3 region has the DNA TGTGCCATCAGGGCAGGGGACGATGTTGGCTACACCTTC.

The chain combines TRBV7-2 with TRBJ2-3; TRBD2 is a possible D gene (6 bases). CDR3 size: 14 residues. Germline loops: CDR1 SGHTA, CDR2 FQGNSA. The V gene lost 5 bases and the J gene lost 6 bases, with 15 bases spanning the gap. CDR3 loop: CASSEGLALDTQYF. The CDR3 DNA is TGTGCCAGCAGCGAGGGGCTAGCGTTGGATACGCAGTATTTT.

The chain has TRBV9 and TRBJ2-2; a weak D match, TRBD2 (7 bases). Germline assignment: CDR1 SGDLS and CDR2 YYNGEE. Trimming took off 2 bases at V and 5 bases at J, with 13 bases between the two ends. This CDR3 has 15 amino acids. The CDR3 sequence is CASSVWGGRTGELFF. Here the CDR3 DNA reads TGTGCCAGCAGCGTTTGGGGGGGGCGAACCGGGGAGCTGTTTTTT.

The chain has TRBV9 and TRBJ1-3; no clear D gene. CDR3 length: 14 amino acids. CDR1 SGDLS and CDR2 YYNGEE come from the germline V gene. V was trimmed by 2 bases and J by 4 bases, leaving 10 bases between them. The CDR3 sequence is CASSVQAQGNTIYF. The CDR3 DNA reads TGTGCCAGCAGCGTTCAGGCGCAGGGAAACACCATATATTTT.

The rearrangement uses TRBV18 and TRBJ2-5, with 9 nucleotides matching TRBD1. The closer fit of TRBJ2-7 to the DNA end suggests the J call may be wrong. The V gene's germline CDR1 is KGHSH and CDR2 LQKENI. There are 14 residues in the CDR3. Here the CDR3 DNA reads TGTGCCAGCTCACCATTGGGACAGGGAAACGAGCAGTACTTC. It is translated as CASSPLGQGNEQYF.

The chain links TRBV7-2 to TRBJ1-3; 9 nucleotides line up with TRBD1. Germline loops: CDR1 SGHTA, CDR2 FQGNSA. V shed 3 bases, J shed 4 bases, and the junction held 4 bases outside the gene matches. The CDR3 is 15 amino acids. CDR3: CASSFGTGRGNTIYF. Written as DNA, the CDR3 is TGTGCCAGCAGCTTTGGGACAGGGAGAGGAAACACCATATATTTT. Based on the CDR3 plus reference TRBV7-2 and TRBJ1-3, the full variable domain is GAGVSQSPSNKVTEKGKDVELRCDPISGHTALYWYRQSLGQGLEFLIYFQGNSAPDKSGLPSDRFSAERTGGSVSTLTIQRTQQEDSAVYLCASSFGTGRGNTIYFGEGSWLTVV.

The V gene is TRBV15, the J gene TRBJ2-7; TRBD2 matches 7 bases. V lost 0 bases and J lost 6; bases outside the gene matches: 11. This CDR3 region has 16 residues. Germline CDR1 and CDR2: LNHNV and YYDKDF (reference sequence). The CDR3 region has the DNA TGTGCCACCAGCAGAGATTTGGGGGGGAGGGCCCGCGAGCAGTACTTC. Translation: CATSRDLGGRAREQYF.

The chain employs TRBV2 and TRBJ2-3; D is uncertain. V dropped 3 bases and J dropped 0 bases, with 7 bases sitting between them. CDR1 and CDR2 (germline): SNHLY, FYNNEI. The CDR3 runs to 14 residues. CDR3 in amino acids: CASSDSSSTDTQYF. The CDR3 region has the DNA TGTGCCAGCAGTGACAGTTCTAGCACAGATACGCAGTATTTT. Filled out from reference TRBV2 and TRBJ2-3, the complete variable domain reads EPEVTQTPSHQVTQMGQEVILRCVPISNHLYFYWYRQILGQKVEFLVSFYNNEISEKSEIFDDQFSVERPDGSNFTLKIRSTKLEDSAMYFCASSDSSSTDTQYFGPGTRLTVL.

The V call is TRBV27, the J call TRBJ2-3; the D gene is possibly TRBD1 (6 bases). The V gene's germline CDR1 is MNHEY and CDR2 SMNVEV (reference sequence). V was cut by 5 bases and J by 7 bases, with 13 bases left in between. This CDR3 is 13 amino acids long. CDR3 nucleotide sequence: TGTGCCAGCAGTCCTACCGGACAGCATACGCAGTATTTT. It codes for CASSPTGQHTQYF.